This is a list of T cell receptor beta chains from one sample in a study of blood T cell repertoires in COVID-19. Sequenced by immunoSEQ multiplex PCR; TCRdb stores in-frame clones only, minus some. The sample has about 170,000 clones, approximately 81% seen once. The material sequenced was peripheral blood. The receptors originated from a woman in her 70s with COVID-19, enrolled during active disease. Both conserved end residues are part of each CDR3. Each record gives: V gene, J gene, clone size, D gene, CDR3 DNA, CDR3 protein. D genes are given only for firm matches. Where a row states a size, it is once, few, many or the class of an expanded clone; other rows omit it.

TRBV7-7,TRBJ2-6,-,-,TGTGCTAGCAGCTTAGACAGCCTCGGCTCTGGGGCCAACGTCCTGACTTTC,CASSLDSLGSGANVLTF
TRBV23-1,TRBJ2-7,-,-,TGCGCCAGCAGTCAATCAACAGGTCACGAGCAGTACTTC,CASSQSTGHEQYF
TRBV19,TRBJ1-1,-,-,TGTGCCACAGATTCTAAGGGGCTGCCTGAAGCTTTCTTT,CATDSKGLPEAFF
TRBV6-4,TRBJ2-2,few,TRBD1,TGTGCCAGCAGAAACGACAGGGTCACCGGGGAGCTGTTTTTT,CASRNDRVTGELFF
TRBV6-5,TRBJ1-3,-,-,TGTGCCAGCACCCGAGCGGGGGAAGGAAACACCATATATTTT,CASTRAGEGNTIYF
TRBV5-6,TRBJ2-1,few,-,TGTGCCAGCAGCTTGCGGAACAGCCAAAATGAGCAGTTCTTC,CASSLRNSQNEQFF
TRBV19,TRBJ2-4,-,-,TGTGCCAGTATGGACAGGACTACCAAAAACATTCAGTACTTC,CASMDRTTKNIQYF
TRBV30,TRBJ2-3,-,TRBD2,TGTGCCTGGAGTTTGGCGGGGGGGCCAGATACGCAGTATTTT,CAWSLAGGPDTQYF
TRBV25-1,TRBJ1-2,-,-,TGTGCCAGCAGTGAACCACAGGGACATGGCTACACCTTC,CASSEPQGHGYTF
TRBV7-8,TRBJ2-1,-,TRBD2,TGTGCCAGCAGCTTGATTCGAGCGGGGGGGCGTGAGCAGTTCTTC,CASSLIRAGGREQFF
TRBV28,TRBJ1-1,-,TRBD1,TGTGCCGGATTAAGACAGGGAAAGACTGAAGCTTTCTTT,CAGLRQGKTEAFF
TRBV30,TRBJ1-2,-,-,TGTGCCTTGAACGAGAGAGGAGTCAAGTATGGCTACACCTTC,CALNERGVKYGYTF
TRBV30,TRBJ2-7,-,TRBD1,TGTGCCTGGAGTTCAGGGGGCGGTGTGGGGGAGCAGTACTTC,CAWSSGGGVGEQYF
TRBV3-1/TRBV3-2,TRBJ2-1,-,-,TGTGCCAGCAGCCGAGGACTGAAGCAGTTCTTC,CASSRGLKQFF
TRBV5-1,TRBJ2-5,-,TRBD2,TGCGCCAGCAGCTTGGGGCTAGGACTAGCGGGGACGGAGACCCAGTACTTC,CASSLGLGLAGTETQYF
TRBV6-4,TRBJ1-1,-,TRBD1,TGTGCCAGCAGTGCCCGGGACAGGGACACTGAAGCTTTCTTT,CASSARDRDTEAFF
TRBV6-6,TRBJ2-1,-,TRBD2,TGTGCCAGCAGTACCTCGCTGCGGGGGGACAATGAGCAGTTCTTC,CASSTSLRGDNEQFF
TRBV28,TRBJ2-3,-,-,TGTGCCAGCAGTTCAGCCGGCAGGGGAGTATTCCACACAGATACGCAGTATTTT,CASSSAGRGVFHTDTQYF
TRBV18,TRBJ1-3,-,-,TGTGCCAGCTCACCACCGCGGATTGATGGAAACACCATATATTTT,CASSPPRIDGNTIYF
TRBV5-8,TRBJ2-1,-,TRBD2,TGTGCCAGCAGCTTACAAGCGGGAGTCTACAATGAGCAGTTCTTC,CASSLQAGVYNEQFF
TRBV5-1,TRBJ2-5,-,-,TGCGCCAGCAGCGCGGAGTTGTATCTTCAAGAGACCCAGTACTTC,CASSAELYLQETQYF
TRBV6-5,TRBJ2-2,-,-,TGTGCCAGCAGCAACTTAGGGGACACCGGGGAGCTGTTTTTT,CASSNLGDTGELFF
TRBV10-3,TRBJ2-3,-,-,TGTGCCATCAGTGAGCCGCGAGTAATTACCCAGTATTTT,CAISEPRVITQYF
TRBV2,TRBJ1-3,-,TRBD1,TGTGCCAGCAGGGGGACAGGGCCCGGAAACACCATATATTTT,CASRGTGPGNTIYF
TRBV2,TRBJ1-2,-,TRBD1,TGTGCCAGCAACAGGGGCTATGGCTACACCTTC,CASNRGYGYTF
TRBV18,TRBJ2-1,-,TRBD2,TGTGCCAGCTCACCGGGGCCGACGGGAGGCCATGAGCAGTTCTTC,CASSPGPTGGHEQFF
TRBV6-6,TRBJ1-6,-,TRBD1,TGTGCCAGCAGTTACGGACAGGCTAATTCACCCCTCCACTTT,CASSYGQANSPLHF
TRBV21-1,TRBJ1-3,-,-,TGTGCCAGCAGCCGGCCAGGAGGGTTAGGAAACACCATATATTTT,CASSRPGGLGNTIYF
TRBV28,TRBJ2-4,-,TRBD1,TGTGCCAGCAGTCCAACAGGGGGAGGCAAAAACATTCAGTACTTC,CASSPTGGGKNIQYF
TRBV28,TRBJ1-1,-,-,TGTGCCAGCAGATCGGGGGGAGGTGGAGCTTTCTTT,CASRSGGGGAFF
TRBV27,TRBJ2-6,-,TRBD1,TGTGCCAGCAGTTTCCAGGGACAGGGTTTTTCTGGGGCCAACGTCCTGACTTTC,CASSFQGQGFSGANVLTF
TRBV9,TRBJ2-1,-,-,TGTGCCAGCTCCCGGGAGACCTGGAAGAATGAGCAGTTCTTC,CASSRETWKNEQFF
TRBV28,TRBJ2-1,-,TRBD2,TGTGCCAGCTCTTTACGGCGGGGGGACCCCGATGAGCAGTTCTTC,CASSLRRGDPDEQFF
TRBV7-8,TRBJ2-2,once,-,TGTGCCAGCAGCTTCGTCCAGGGTTGGGGCACCGGGGAGCTGTTTTTT,CASSFVQGWGTGELFF
TRBV9,TRBJ1-3,once,-,TGTGCCAGCAGCCATCTGGGGGGGGGATCCTACTCTGGAAACACCATATATTTT,CASSHLGGGSYSGNTIYF
TRBV2,TRBJ1-5,once,-,TGTGCCAGCGCCGGGTTTACTAGCAATCAGCCCCAGCATTTT,CASAGFTSNQPQHF
TRBV5-4,TRBJ1-6,-,TRBD1,TGTGCCAGCAGCGGGTCGGGACAGGGAGGCGCCTATAATTCACCCCTCCACTTT,CASSGSGQGGAYNSPLHF
TRBV30,TRBJ2-1,-,-,TGTGCCTGGGCGAAGGAGGAGCAGTTCTTC,CAWAKEEQFF
TRBV7-2,TRBJ1-6,-,-,TGTGCCAGCAGCCCCCTAGGGGCAGGGCCGGGTCTTAATTCACCCCTCCACTTT,CASSPLGAGPGLNSPLHF
TRBV12-3/TRBV12-4,TRBJ1-5,few,TRBD1,TGTGCCAGCAGTAGGAACAGGGGGCAGCCCCAGCATTTT,CASSRNRGQPQHF
TRBV19,TRBJ1-4,-,TRBD1,TGTGCCAGTAGTGTCCCGGGACAGGGGAATGAAAAACTGTTTTTT,CASSVPGQGNEKLFF
TRBV7-9,TRBJ2-5,-,TRBD1,TGTGCCAGCAGCGGAACAGGGGGCATGAAGACCCAGTACTTC,CASSGTGGMKTQYF
TRBV28,TRBJ1-3,-,-,TGTGCCAGCAGAACGAGCTCTGGAAACACCATATATTTT,CASRTSSGNTIYF
TRBV27,TRBJ1-1,-,-,TGTGCCAGCAGTTTATACGGGGGGGGGACTGAAGCTTTCTTT,CASSLYGGGTEAFF
TRBV30,TRBJ1-1,-,TRBD1,TGTGCCTGGAGTATGCTACAGGGGGCGGCTGAAGCTTTCTTT,CAWSMLQGAAEAFF
TRBV5-4,TRBJ2-7,-,-,TGTGCCAGCAGCTCACCTAAGAGTGGGAGGGAGCAGTACTTC,CASSSPKSGREQYF
TRBV7-3,TRBJ1-1,-,TRBD1,TGTGCCAGCAGCTTAAAAGGGGGCGGCACTGAAGCTTTCTTT,CASSLKGGGTEAFF
TRBV2,TRBJ1-1,few,TRBD1,TGTGCCAGCCAGGGGGACACTGAAGCTTTCTTT,CASQGDTEAFF
TRBV6-6,TRBJ1-5,once,TRBD1,TGTGCCAGCAGTTACCGGACAGGCTCTGATCAGCCCCAGCATTTT,CASSYRTGSDQPQHF
TRBV7-6,TRBJ2-1,-,TRBD2,TGTGCCAGCAGCCCCAAACCTACTAGCGGGACCTACAATGAGCAGTTCTTC,CASSPKPTSGTYNEQFF
TRBV3-1/TRBV3-2,TRBJ2-2,-,-,TGTGCCAGCAGCCAGCAGTGGCCCGGGGAGCTGTTTTTT,CASSQQWPGELFF
TRBV7-9,TRBJ2-5,-,TRBD1,TGTGCCAGCAGCTTCGGGACAGGACTTCTCCAAGAGACCCAGTACTTC,CASSFGTGLLQETQYF
TRBV6-1,TRBJ1-1,-,TRBD1,TGTGCCAGCAGTGCCGGGACAGGGGTAACGGCGGGCACTGAAGCTTTCTTT,CASSAGTGVTAGTEAFF
TRBV5-1,TRBJ2-7,-,-,TGCGCCAGCAGCTTGGGAGGGAGTACCTACGAGCAGTACTTC,CASSLGGSTYEQYF
TRBV6-5,TRBJ1-1,-,-,TGTGCCAGCAGGATAACAGGGAGTGAAGCTTTCTTT,CASRITGSEAFF